The 28 T cell receptor beta chains reported below all come from one sample, sequenced in a study of OX40 agonist ivuxolimab in advanced cancers. Sequencing used immunoSEQ multiplex PCR; TCRdb keeps in-frame clones, though not all of them. The table lists about 64,000 clones, roughly 90% of them singletons. The specimen comprised CD4+ or CD8+ T cells sorted from blood, sampled in a trial of the OX40 agonist ivuxolimab. The origin of the receptors is an adult with an advanced solid tumor such as melanoma, head and neck, liver or kidney cancer.

This rearrangement joins TRBV5-1 to TRBJ2-1; 7 bases are shared with TRBD2. From germline, CDR1 is SGHRS and CDR2 YFSETQ. The CDR3 length is 16 residues. The V segment lost 0 bases and the J segment 6 bases; nucleotides outside the gene matches: 9. The CDR3 nucleotides read TGCGCCAGCAGCTTGGATGGGGCGGGAGCGATCAATGAGCAGTTCTTC. Its protein product is CASSLDGAGAINEQFF. Variable domain in full (rest from reference TRBV5-1 and TRBJ2-1): KAGVTQTPRYLIKTRGQQVTLSCSPISGHRSVSWYQQTPGQGLQFLFEYFSETQRNKGNFPGRFSGRQFSNSRSEMNVSTLELGDSALYLCASSLDGAGAINEQFFGPGTRLTVL.

This chain connects TRBV6-5 to TRBJ1-5; D remains ambiguous. Germline CDR1 and CDR2: MNHEY and SVGAGI. This CDR3 region has 15 residues. Between the trimmed V and J ends, which lost 3 bases and 1 base, there was a span of 10 bases. CDR3 nucleotide sequence: TGTGCCAGCAGTTATGCTAGAACAAGCAATCAGCCCCAGCATTTT. Amino acid sequence: CASSYARTSNQPQHF.

The chain employs TRBV5-1 and TRBJ2-3; 7 nucleotides line up with TRBD1. Trimming removed 4 bases from V and 1 base from J; junction bases left unmatched: 3. Germline CDR1 SGHRS, CDR2 YFSETQ. The CDR3 is 14 residues long. The CDR3 loop reads CASSRGQGTDTQYF. The DNA of the CDR3 is TGCGCCAGCAGCCGAGGACAGGGCACAGATACGCAGTATTTT.

The V call is TRBV30, the J call TRBJ1-1; TRBD1 agrees at 9 bases. Germline values: CDR1 GTSNPN, CDR2 SVGIG (reference sequence). V was clipped by 2 bases and J by 6 bases; unmatched bases: 16. The CDR3 spans 17 residues. The CDR3 sequence: CAWSTPLQGARTAEAFF. The CDR3 DNA follows: TGTGCCTGGAGTACTCCTCTACAGGGGGCGAGAACCGCTGAAGCTTTCTTT. Filled out from reference TRBV30 and TRBJ1-1, the complete variable domain reads SQTIHQWPATLVQPVGSPLSLECTVEGTSNPNLYWYRQAAGRGLQLLFYSVGIGQISSEVPQNLSASRPQDRQFILSSKKLLLSDSGFYLCAWSTPLQGARTAEAFFGQGTRLTVV.

The chain employs TRBV7-2 and TRBJ2-7, with a weak D call TRBD1 (6 bases). The length of the CDR3 is 13 residues. Germline assignment: CDR1 SGHTA and CDR2 FQGNSA. Trimming pared 5 bases from V and 3 bases from J, leaving 11 bases between. The CDR3 reads CASSKGHIYEQYF. The CDR3 nucleotides are TGTGCCAGCAGCAAGGGACATATCTACGAGCAGTACTTC.

The chain carries TRBV7-2 and TRBJ2-1, with 7 positions matching TRBD2. This CDR3 spans 14 amino acids. V shed 5 bases, J shed 6 bases, and the junction held 7 bases outside the gene matches. The germline gives CDR1 SGHTA, CDR2 FQGNSA. The CDR3, as DNA: TGTGCCAGCAGCCCGATGACTAGCAGCAATGAGCAGTTCTTC. This sequence encodes CASSPMTSSNEQFF.

The chain joins TRBV4-1 to TRBJ1-4, with a weak D call TRBD1 (6 bases). Germline V gives CDR1 MGHRA, CDR2 YSYEKL. CDR3 length: 15 amino acids. The V end lost 2 bases, the J end lost 5 bases, and 12 bases lay between the germline ends. CDR3 loop: CASSQPGADNEKLFF. The CDR3 bases are TGCGCCAGCAGCCAACCAGGGGCTGACAATGAAAAACTGTTTTTT.

The chain employs TRBV7-9 and TRBJ1-1; D gene uncertain. Trimming shortened V by 2 bases and J by 6 bases, and 10 bases separated the two germline ends. Germline CDR1 reads SEHNR; CDR2 reads FQNEAQ (reference sequence). The CDR3 contains 13 residues. The DNA for the CDR3 is TGTGCCAGCAGCTTACAGGAGTTGTCTGAAGCTTTCTTT. This gives the protein CASSLQELSEAFF.

The CDR3 region is CATSRDQLILAEAFF. As DNA, the CDR3 is TGTGCCACCAGCAGAGATCAATTGATCTTGGCTGAAGCTTTCTTT. V is TRBV15 and J is TRBJ1-1, with D uncertain. The V end was cut by 0 bases, the J end by 6 bases, with 14 bases between. Germline V gene data show CDR1 as LNHNV and CDR2 as YYDKDF (reference sequence). This CDR3 comprises 15 residues. The full variable domain, completed using reference TRBV15 and TRBJ1-1, is DAMVIQNPRYQVTQFGKPVTLSCSQTLNHNVMYWYQQKSSQAPKLLFHYYDKDFNNEADTPDNFQSRRPNTSFCFLDIRSPGLGDTAMYLCATSRDQLILAEAFFGQGTRLTVV.

The rearrangement uses TRBV5-5 and TRBJ2-3; 9 positions match TRBD2. CDR1 and CDR2 (germline): SGHKS, YYEKEE (reference sequence). The CDR3 consists of 17 residues. Trimming at V came to 4 bases and at J to 0 bases, leaving 9 bases not matched to a gene. Here the CDR3 DNA reads TGTGCCAGCAGCCGCGGGGGGGCTGGAACTAGCACAGATACGCAGTATTTT. Its protein product is CASSRGGAGTSTDTQYF.

V and J are TRBV18 and TRBJ2-3; TRBD2 aligns across 11 bases. Trimming took 9 bases from V and 1 from J; bases not matched to a gene: 15. Germline V CDR1 and CDR2: KGHSH, LQKENI. The CDR3 is 18 amino acids. The CDR3 DNA sequence: TGTGCCAGTAATTCACGGCTGACTAGCGGGATGGGCACAGATACGCAGTATTTT. Amino acids: CASNSRLTSGMGTDTQYF.

The chain uses TRBV28 and TRBJ2-7; 10 positions match TRBD1. Germline CDR1 MDHEN, CDR2 SYDVKM. The V segment lost 1 base and the J segment 2 bases; nucleotides outside the gene matches: 5. There are 16 residues in the CDR3. The CDR3 here is CASSLYGQGEAYEQYF. CDR3 nucleotide sequence: TGTGCCAGCAGTTTATATGGACAGGGGGAAGCCTACGAGCAGTACTTC.

The chain combines TRBV10-3 with TRBJ2-3; 8 bases fit TRBD1. J was trimmed by 2 bases and V by 7 bases; bases with no gene match: 5. The CDR3 covers 14 residues. Germline CDR1 ENHRY, CDR2 SYGVKD. CDR3 in DNA: TGTGCCATCACTAACAGGGGGAACACAGATACGCAGTATTTT. This sequence encodes CAITNRGNTDTQYF.

This clone came up once. This rearrangement joins TRBV11-3 to TRBJ2-1; TRBD2 is a possible D gene (6 bases). V shed 3 bases and J shed 0 bases, with 9 bases lying between them. The CDR3 is 15 amino acids. Germline V lookup: CDR1 SGHNT, CDR2 YENEEA. CDR3 loop: CASSFSGPSYNEQFF. The CDR3 DNA follows: TGTGCCAGCAGCTTTAGCGGTCCCTCCTACAATGAGCAGTTCTTC.

As for this clone: Its ends do not fully match the called genes, so a read error is possible. The V and J genes are TRBV15 and TRBJ2-7, with no clear D. CDR1 LNHNV and CDR2 YYDKDF come from the germline V gene (reference sequence). The CDR3 is 16 residues long. The CDR3 DNA reads TGTGCCACCAGAAGAGAATCTGCCGGGCCTAACCTTCGGCAGTACTTC. Its protein product is CATRRESAGPNLRQYF.

The gene calls are TRBV5-1 and TRBJ2-7; 7 positions agree with TRBD2. The CDR3 spans 15 residues. Trimming cost V 0 bases and J 3 bases; bases outside gene matches: 6. Germline CDR1 is SGHRS and CDR2 is YFSETQ. The CDR3 loop reads CASSLASAGVYEQYF. DNA of the CDR3: TGCGCCAGCAGCTTGGCTTCGGCGGGAGTCTACGAGCAGTACTTC. Supplemented by reference TRBV5-1 and TRBJ2-7, the full variable domain reads KAGVTQTPRYLIKTRGQQVTLSCSPISGHRSVSWYQQTPGQGLQFLFEYFSETQRNKGNFPGRFSGRQFSNSRSEMNVSTLELGDSALYLCASSLASAGVYEQYFGPGTRLTVT.

The chain joins TRBV30 to TRBJ1-1, with D possibly matching TRBD1 (5 bases). Trimming took 4 bases from V and 3 from J, leaving 21 bases between them. The CDR3 length is 16 residues. Looked up from germline, CDR1 is GTSNPN and CDR2 is SVGIG (reference sequence). As DNA, the CDR3 is TGTGCCTGGAACTTCCGAGCCACCGGGGGGGACACTGAAGCTTTCTTT. Its translation: CAWNFRATGGDTEAFF. The full variable domain, with the rest looked up from reference TRBV30 and TRBJ1-1, is SQTIHQWPATLVQPVGSPLSLECTVEGTSNPNLYWYRQAAGRGLQLLFYSVGIGQISSEVPQNLSASRPQDRQFILSSKKLLLSDSGFYLCAWNFRATGGDTEAFFGQGTRLTVV.

The chain recombines TRBV19 with TRBJ2-6; D remains unclear. The germline V gene encodes CDR1 LNHDA and CDR2 SQIVND (reference sequence). Trimming shortened V by 7 bases and J by 4 bases, and 14 bases separated the two germline ends. This CDR3 comprises 15 residues. CDR3 sequence (DNA): TGTGCCAGTATCATCAGCCCCGCGGGGGCCAACGTCCTGACTTTC. Its translation is CASIISPAGANVLTF.

The chain uses TRBV10-1 and TRBJ2-2; either TRBD1 or TRBD2 may fit D (5 bases each). Trimming removed 6 bases at V and 6 bases at J, with 20 bases between. The germline V gene has CDR1 WNHNN and CDR2 SYGVQD (reference sequence). The CDR3 is made up of 16 amino acids. The CDR3 is CASSEDKGGGAGELFF. The DNA of the CDR3 is TGCGCCAGCAGCGAGGACAAAGGAGGTGGGGCCGGGGAGCTGTTTTTT.

The J gene is TRBJ2-7, the V gene TRBV11-3; TRBD1 matches 9 bases. Looked up from germline, CDR1 is SGHNT and CDR2 is YENEEA. This CDR3 contains 13 residues. The junction had 4 bases not matched to a gene; V was cut back by 6 bases and J by 4 bases. CDR3 nucleotides: TGTGCCAGCAGGGATGACAGGGGGTACGAGCAGTACTTC. Protein: CASRDDRGYEQYF.

This rearrangement joins TRBV9 to TRBJ1-1; 10 nucleotides agree with TRBD1. V trimming: 4 bases; J trimming: 4 bases; junction bases outside the gene matches: 7. The CDR3 spans 15 residues. Germline CDR1 is SGDLS and CDR2 is YYNGEE. CDR3 in DNA: TGTGCCAGCAGCCCACGACAGGGGGCGGTCACTGAAGCTTTCTTT. This translates into CASSPRQGAVTEAFF.

This clone has only one observation. The gene calls are TRBV28 and TRBJ1-1; D not resolved. V was trimmed by 2 bases and J by 7 bases, leaving 11 bases between them. The CDR3 totals 13 residues. Looked up from germline, CDR1 is MDHEN and CDR2 is SYDVKM. CDR3 sequence (DNA): TGTGCCAGCAGTTTAACCGGGTCGGGTGAAGCTTTCTTT. Translating gives CASSLTGSGEAFF. Complete variable domain (other parts from reference TRBV28 and TRBJ1-1): DVKVTQSSRYLVKRTGEKVFLECVQDMDHENMFWYRQDPGLGLRLIYFSYDVKMKEKGDIPEGYSVSREKKERFSLILESASTNQTSMYLCASSLTGSGEAFFGQGTRLTVV.

This chain uses TRBV7-6 with TRBJ2-2; D not certain. There are 13 residues in the CDR3. Trimming pared 0 bases from V and 6 bases from J, leaving 5 bases between. The germline CDR1 and CDR2 sequences are SGHVS and FNYEAQ. The CDR3 region is CASSLAGSGELFF. The CDR3 DNA reads as TGTGCCAGCAGCTTAGCGGGGTCCGGGGAGCTGTTTTTT. The variable domain in full, with the rest retrieved from reference TRBV7-6 and TRBJ2-2, is GAGVSQSPRYKVTKRGQDVALRCDPISGHVSLYWYRQALGQGPEFLTYFNYEAQQDKSGLPNDRFSAERPEGSISTLTIQRTEQRDSAMYRCASSLAGSGELFFGEGSRLTVL.

V gene TRBV28 combines with J gene TRBJ2-7; D tentatively reads TRBD1 or TRBD2 (5 bases each). With 4 bases removed from V and 1 base from J, the gap between germline ends came to 14 bases. The length of the CDR3 is 15 residues. Per germline, CDR1 MDHEN and CDR2 SYDVKM. Here the CDR3 reads CASSSGTADSYEQYF. The CDR3 DNA reads TGTGCCAGCAGTTCCGGGACGGCTGATTCCTACGAGCAGTACTTC.

This clone was observed a single time. This chain joins TRBV5-8 and TRBJ1-5; 7 bases align to TRBD1. This CDR3 comprises 16 residues. In germline, CDR1 is SGHTS, CDR2 YDEGEE. With 4 bases clipped from V and 4 bases from J, the junction kept 11 bases outside the gene matches. CDR3 region: CASSDYNGQVNQPQHF. Here the CDR3 DNA reads TGTGCCAGCAGCGACTATAATGGACAGGTTAATCAGCCCCAGCATTTT.

The gene calls are TRBV6-6 and TRBJ2-3; D gene uncertain. Germline-derived CDR1 and CDR2 are MNHNY and SVGAGI (reference sequence). This CDR3 is 14 amino acids long. V was trimmed by 7 bases and J by 0 bases, leaving 11 bases between them. Here the CDR3 DNA reads TGTGCCAGCATCCCACATAGCAGCACAGATACGCAGTATTTT. Translated: CASIPHSSTDTQYF.

CDR3 sequence (DNA): TGCAGCGTTGAAGTGGAGGACCAGCCCCAGCATTTT. Protein product: CSVEVEDQPQHF. The V gene is TRBV29-1, the J gene TRBJ1-5; unclear D gene. Looked up from germline, CDR1 is SQVTM and CDR2 is ANQGSEA. Deletions cut 1 base from V and 7 bases from J, with 8 bases between. This CDR3 spans 12 amino acids. Filled out from reference TRBV29-1 and TRBJ1-5, the complete variable domain reads SAVISQKPSRDICQRGTSLTIQCQVDSQVTMMFWYRQQPGQSLTLIATANQGSEATYESGFVIDKFPISRPNLTFSTLTVSNMSPEDSSIYLCSVEVEDQPQHFGDGTRLSIL.

The CDR3 loop reads CASSLDGAGVPTDTQYF. The CDR3 bases are TGTGCCAGCAGCTTAGATGGGGCGGGAGTGCCCACAGATACGCAGTATTTT. The chain is built from TRBV11-2 and TRBJ2-3; 7 bases map to TRBD2. After removal of 0 bases from V and 2 bases from J, the junction contained 8 bases not matched to a gene. CDR1 is SGHAT and CDR2 is FQNNGV in the germline V gene. This CDR3 is 17 amino acids long. Supplemented by reference TRBV11-2 and TRBJ2-3, the full variable domain reads EAGVAQSPRYKIIEKRQSVAFWCNPISGHATLYWYQQILGQGPKLLIQFQNNGVVDDSQLPKDRFSAERLKGVDSTLKIQPAKLEDSAVYLCASSLDGAGVPTDTQYFGPGTRLTVL.